The rows below give T cell receptor beta chains drawn from one sample of a study of spatial heterogeneity in lung cancer. Each CDR3 protein is one row after TCRdb ran MiXCR on the 5' RACE reads. The data contain 20,000 to 25,000 distinct CDR3 sequences, roughly 4.5% of them singletons. Sequencing was performed on PBMCs, taken at surgery. The receptors were gathered from a male donor with early-stage non-small cell lung cancer. CDR3s include the opening cysteine and the closing phenylalanine or tryptophan. The size entry gives how often the clone was seen (once, few, many) or a class if it is expanded.

clone size,V gene,CDR3 protein
many,TRBV5-6,CASSGNRGLEPQHF
many,TRBV7-9,CASSFGQGARGNTIYF
few,TRBV18,CASALAVQSYNEQFF
many,TRBV5-1,CASSATQGRDGYTF